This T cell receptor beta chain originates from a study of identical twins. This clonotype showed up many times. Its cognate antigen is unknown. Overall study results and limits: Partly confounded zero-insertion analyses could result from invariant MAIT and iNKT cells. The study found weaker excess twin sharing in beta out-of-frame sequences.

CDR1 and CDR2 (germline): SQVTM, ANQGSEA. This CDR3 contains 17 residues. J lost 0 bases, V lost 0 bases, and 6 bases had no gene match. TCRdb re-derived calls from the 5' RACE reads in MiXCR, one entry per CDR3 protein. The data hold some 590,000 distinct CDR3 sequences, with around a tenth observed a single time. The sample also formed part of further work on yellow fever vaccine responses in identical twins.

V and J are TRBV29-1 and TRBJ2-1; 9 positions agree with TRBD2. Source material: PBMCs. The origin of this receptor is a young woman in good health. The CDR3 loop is CSVEETSGRSSYNEQFF. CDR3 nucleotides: TGCAGCGTTGAAGAGACTAGCGGCCGTAGCTCCTACAATGAGCAGTTCTTC.